Given below is one T cell receptor (beta chain) in context. The CDR3 is 13 residues long. CDR1 is SNHLY and CDR2 is FYNNEI in the germline V gene. J was trimmed by 7 bases and V by 6 bases; bases with no gene match: 9. As originally analysed: Scientists estimated how many nucleated cells there were by amplifying reference gene primers. Clones were read by immunoSEQ multiplex PCR, and TCRdb kept only the in-frame ones, dropping some. V, J and clone size were drawn from that table, and D and trimming were deduced from the DNA. The sample consists of about 73,000 clones, 82% of them appearing once. These data belong to a study of blood T cell repertoires in COVID-19. About the study: The samples span acute and convalescent COVID-19 from the United States, Italy and Spain. PBMCs, B-cell-depleted T cells, or T cells provided the cDNA or gDNA that made up the material.

The J gene is TRBJ2-7, the V gene TRBV2, with 7 bases that match TRBD1. The receptor was isolated from a woman aged 55 to 70 with acute or convalescent COVID-19. Sequencing was carried out using peripheral blood. The CDR3 sequence is CASSRQGTREQYF. For the CDR3, the DNA is TGTGCCAGCAGCCGACAGGGAACGAGGGAGCAGTACTTC.